Listed here are 32 T cell receptor beta chains from one sample, sequenced in a study of T-cell reconstitution after alpha-beta-depleted transplantation in children. The authors prepared the TCRbeta library with unique molecular identifiers. Each CDR3 protein gets one entry after TCRdb re-called the PCR reads with MiXCR. The table lists over 400,000 distinct CDR3 sequences, approximately 12% of them singletons. The sample here was PBMCs from the stem cell graft donor, taken from the stem cell graft. These receptors were obtained from a human donor who donated a stem cell graft to a child with combined immunodeficiency.

This clonotype appeared a few times. V and J are TRBV27 and TRBJ2-6, with D unclear. The CDR3 is made up of 16 amino acids. V was clipped by 0 bases and J by 2 bases, with 8 bases between them. Germline assignment: CDR1 MNHEY and CDR2 SMNVEV (reference sequence). The CDR3 loop reads CASSLSVAAGANVLTF. Here the CDR3 DNA reads TGTGCCAGCAGTTTATCGGTTGCTGCTGGGGCCAACGTCCTGACTTTC.

This clonotype has a count of ten or more. The chain has TRBV30 and TRBJ2-1; D not resolved. CDR3 size: 14 residues. In germline, CDR1 is GTSNPN, CDR2 SVGIG (reference sequence). V was cut by 4 bases and J by 2 bases, with 12 bases left in between. The CDR3, as DNA: TGTGCCTGGATACGAGGTACCCCCTACAATGAGCAGTTCTTC. Encoded protein: CAWIRGTPYNEQFF.

There are many counts of this clonotype. The rearrangement uses TRBV5-1 and TRBJ2-7; 8 bases agree with TRBD1. Losses at the gene ends were 2 bases for V and 6 bases for J; bases not matched to a gene: 7. CDR1 and CDR2 from the germline V gene are SGHRS and YFSETQ. CDR3 length equals 14 residues. The CDR3 reads CASSFGQGSSEQYF. CDR3 DNA: TGCGCCAGCAGCTTTGGACAGGGTTCGTCCGAGCAGTACTTC.

This clonotype was observed many times. This chain uses TRBV12-3 or TRBV12-4 with TRBJ1-5; a possible D gene is TRBD1 (5 bases). Trimming shortened V by 6 bases and J by 4 bases, and 10 bases separated the two germline ends. The CDR3 totals 13 residues. This CDR3 reads CASRFGGNQPQHF. The CDR3 bases are TGTGCCAGCAGGTTTGGGGGGAATCAGCCCCAGCATTTT.

This chain's CDR3 is CASSETINQPQHF. The CDR3, as DNA: TGTGCCAGTAGTGAGACGATCAATCAGCCCCAGCATTTT. V is TRBV19 and J is TRBJ1-5; D ambiguous. Trimming removed 5 bases from V and 3 bases from J, with 8 bases in between. Germline-derived CDR1 and CDR2 are LNHDA and SQIVND (reference sequence). The CDR3 runs to 13 residues.

This clonotype was picked up many times. The genes are TRBV29-1 and TRBJ2-2; TRBD2 matches 10 bases. V lost 6 bases, J lost 2 bases, and 3 bases stayed unmatched. Germline CDR1 is SQVTM and CDR2 is ANQGSEA. The CDR3 extends over 14 amino acids. In nucleotides, the CDR3 is TGCAGCGTGACTAGCGGGCGTAACACCGGGGAGCTGTTTTTT. Amino acid sequence: CSVTSGRNTGELFF.

Only a few counts were recorded for this clonotype. V and J are TRBV27 and TRBJ2-2; possible D gene TRBD2, 6 bases. Germline V gives CDR1 MNHEY, CDR2 SMNVEV (reference sequence). This CDR3 is 16 amino acids long. With 2 bases removed from V and 4 bases from J, the gap between germline ends came to 14 bases. CDR3 coding DNA: TGTGCCAGCAGTTTAGGAGGGTATCCTGTCACCGGGGAGCTGTTTTTT. It translates to CASSLGGYPVTGELFF.

The chain is built from TRBV2 and TRBJ1-4; the D gene is possibly TRBD1 (6 bases). Deletions cut 6 bases from V and 5 bases from J, with 19 bases between. This CDR3 has 16 residues. Germline V CDR1 and CDR2: SNHLY, FYNNEI. CDR3 coding DNA: TGTGCCAGCAGGAAGGGGCCGGACAGCTTCAATGAAAAACTGTTTTTT. This codes for CASRKGPDSFNEKLFF.

This clonotype has a count of ten or more. The chain joins TRBV10-3 to TRBJ2-1, with TRBD1 matching 8 bases. The CDR3 length is 16 residues. CDR1 is ENHRY and CDR2 is SYGVKD in the germline V gene. Losses at the gene ends were 4 bases for V and 7 bases for J; bases not matched to a gene: 12. The CDR3 nucleotides read TGTGCCATCAGTGCTGGAATTCAGGGGGCGAAAAATGAGCAGTTCTTC. Translating gives CAISAGIQGAKNEQFF.

The sample holds one count of this clonotype. The chain joins TRBV29-1 to TRBJ2-5; D perhaps matches TRBD1 (6 bases). Germline CDR1 and CDR2: SQVTM and ANQGSEA. Trimming took off 0 bases at V and 9 bases at J, with 11 bases between the two ends. The CDR3 sequence is 12 residues long. In nucleotides, the CDR3 is TGCAGCGTTGAAGACGGTCCAGGGGCCCAGTACTTC. This codes for CSVEDGPGAQYF. Using reference TRBV29-1 and TRBJ2-5 for the parts outside the CDR3, the full variable domain is SAVISQKPSRDICQRGTSLTIQCQVDSQVTMMFWYRQQPGQSLTLIATANQGSEATYESGFVIDKFPISRPNLTFSTLTVSNMSPEDSSIYLCSVEDGPGAQYFGPGTRLLVL.

This clonotype occurred a few times. This chain joins TRBV7-6 and TRBJ2-7, with 8 nucleotides matching TRBD2. V dropped 4 bases and J dropped 6; count of bases not matched to a gene: 11. The CDR3 is 15 residues long. Looked up from germline, CDR1 is SGHVS and CDR2 is FNYEAQ. DNA for the CDR3: TGTGCCAGCAGCTACAGCCCGGGCCGGGGGGGCGAGCAGTACTTC. It encodes CASSYSPGRGGEQYF.

The V call is TRBV13, the J call TRBJ1-5; D uncertain. CDR1 and CDR2 (germline): PRHDT, FYEKMQ (reference sequence). This CDR3 comprises 18 residues. With 5 bases removed from V and 0 bases from J, the gap between germline ends came to 20 bases. Here the CDR3 reads CASSQGGRSDYSNQPQHF. CDR3 DNA sequence: TGTGCCAGCAGCCAAGGAGGCAGGTCCGATTATAGCAATCAGCCCCAGCATTTT.

V usage is TRBV7-2 and J usage is TRBJ1-1, with TRBD1 matching 8 bases. The V segment lost 1 base and the J segment 4 bases; nucleotides outside the gene matches: 5. This CDR3 is 15 amino acids long. In germline, CDR1 is SGHTA, CDR2 FQGNSA. The CDR3 nucleotides read TGTGCCAGCAGCTTAGTAACAGGGGGAGGCACTGAAGCTTTCTTT. Translating it yields CASSLVTGGGTEAFF.

This clonotype was counted ten times or more. The rearrangement uses TRBV12-3 or TRBV12-4 and TRBJ2-3, with D unclear. This CDR3 spans 10 amino acids. With 8 bases removed from V and 8 bases from J, the gap between germline ends came to 8 bases. This CDR3 is CASGVGTQYF. The CDR3, as DNA: TGTGCCAGCGGGGTTGGTACGCAGTATTTT.

V is TRBV5-5 and J is TRBJ2-3; 12 bases match TRBD1. The CDR3 spans 18 residues. V lost 7 bases and J lost 1; bases outside the gene matches: 13. Germline V lookup: CDR1 SGHKS, CDR2 YYEKEE (reference sequence). The CDR3 DNA sequence: TGTGCCAGCGCTGGGGACAGGGGGCTCATAGATCGCACAGATACGCAGTATTTT. Protein product: CASAGDRGLIDRTDTQYF.

This chain links TRBV7-9 with TRBJ2-4, with D maybe TRBD2 (7 bases). CDR1 and CDR2 from the germline V gene are SEHNR and FQNEAQ (reference sequence). With 11 bases removed from V and 6 bases from J, the gap between germline ends came to 17 bases. The CDR3 totals 13 residues. In DNA form, the CDR3 reads TGTGCCGGGCTGGGGGGGGCCGGAAACATTCAGTACTTC. It yields the protein CAGLGGAGNIQYF.

The gene calls are TRBV5-4 and TRBJ2-5; D call uncertain. Trimming removed 0 bases at V and 3 bases at J, with 9 bases between. The CDR3 runs 14 residues. The V gene's germline CDR1 is SGHNT and CDR2 YYREEE (reference sequence). CDR3 amino acids: CASSLDLWEETQYF. CDR3 sequence (DNA): TGTGCCAGCAGCTTGGACCTATGGGAAGAGACCCAGTACTTC.

The table lists this clonotype with many counts. This rearrangement joins TRBV5-6 to TRBJ2-1; D gene ambiguous. The germline V gene encodes CDR1 SGHDT and CDR2 YYEEEE. This CDR3 contains 15 residues. Between the trimmed V and J ends, which lost 0 bases and 2 bases, there was a span of 9 bases. The CDR3 protein is CASSLVEVPYNEQFF. The DNA of the CDR3 is TGTGCCAGCAGCTTGGTGGAAGTCCCCTACAATGAGCAGTTCTTC.

This chain connects TRBV2 to TRBJ1-6; no firm D call. Between the trimmed V and J ends, which lost 8 bases and 4 bases, there was a span of 12 bases. Germline CDR1 is SNHLY and CDR2 is FYNNEI. The CDR3 runs to 14 residues. CDR3 DNA: TGTGCCAGCGACCTTAAGAGTTATAATTCACCCCTCCACTTT. Residues: CASDLKSYNSPLHF.

The chain is built from TRBV30 and TRBJ2-7; D uncertain. This CDR3 is built from 10 residues. Trimming pared 5 bases from V and 4 bases from J, leaving 6 bases between. Germline CDR1 and CDR2: GTSNPN and SVGIG (reference sequence). DNA of the CDR3: TGTGCCTGGGGGAATTACGAGCAGTACTTC. Protein product: CAWGNYEQYF.

The chain carries TRBV19 and TRBJ1-3; no reliable D call. The V gene's germline CDR1 is LNHDA and CDR2 SQIVND (reference sequence). The CDR3 contains 14 residues. V lost 5 bases to trimming and J lost 5 bases, with 13 bases between them. CDR3 sequence: CASSYKGGRNTIYF. In DNA form, the CDR3 reads TGTGCCAGTAGTTACAAGGGTGGAAGAAACACCATATATTTT.

This chain joins TRBV3-1 and TRBJ1-1, with TRBD1 identical over 7 bases. J was trimmed by 10 bases and V by 2 bases; bases with no gene match: 10. The CDR3 has 14 residues. Germline CDR1 and CDR2: LGHDT and YNNKEL (reference sequence). CDR3 protein: CASSQQNRGYPAFF. The CDR3, as DNA: TGTGCCAGCAGCCAACAAAACAGGGGATATCCAGCTTTCTTT.

The chain recombines TRBV20-1 with TRBJ2-3; D not resolved. The CDR3 runs 11 residues. The V gene lost 3 bases and the J gene lost 4 bases, with 5 bases spanning the gap. Looked up from germline, CDR1 is DFQATT and CDR2 is SNEGSKA (reference sequence). The CDR3 reads CSASPADTQYF. Written as DNA, the CDR3 is TGCAGTGCTAGCCCCGCAGATACGCAGTATTTT.

V and J are TRBV27 and TRBJ2-1, with 10 bases aligning to TRBD1. There are 14 residues in the CDR3. The V gene's germline CDR1 is MNHEY and CDR2 SMNVEV (reference sequence). J gave up 6 bases and V 5 bases, and 4 bases lay outside the gene matches. CDR3 sequence: CASSGQGGLNEQFF. CDR3 sequence (DNA): TGTGCCAGCAGTGGACAGGGGGGCCTCAATGAGCAGTTCTTC.

This sequence joins TRBV7-9 and TRBJ2-7, with TRBD2 matching over 8 bases. J was trimmed by 2 bases and V by 5 bases; bases with no gene match: 8. The length of the CDR3 is 15 residues. From germline, CDR1 is SEHNR and CDR2 FQNEAQ (reference sequence). Here the CDR3 DNA reads TGTGCCAGCAGCACGGGACTAGGAGTGCCCTACGAGCAGTACTTC. Amino acids: CASSTGLGVPYEQYF.

This clonotype was seen ten or more times. The chain links TRBV20-1 to TRBJ2-5; 9 bases match TRBD1. Germline CDR1 is DFQATT and CDR2 is SNEGSKA (reference sequence). The CDR3 totals 15 residues. V dropped 6 bases and J dropped 5; count of bases not matched to a gene: 13. DNA for the CDR3: TGCAGTGCCGACATCCTGGACAGGGGTTGGGAGACCCAGTACTTC. This codes for CSADILDRGWETQYF.

This chain uses TRBV20-1 with TRBJ2-1, with 8 positions matching TRBD2. In germline, CDR1 is DFQATT, CDR2 SNEGSKA (reference sequence). This CDR3 has 15 residues. Germline trimming cut 3 bases from V and 2 bases from J; bases unmatched to any gene: 6. This CDR3 reads CSASGVAGTYNEQFF. The CDR3 DNA reads as TGCAGTGCTAGCGGGGTAGCGGGGACCTACAATGAGCAGTTCTTC.

Only a few counts were recorded for this clonotype. The J gene is TRBJ1-1, the V gene TRBV29-1; D remains ambiguous. CDR1 is SQVTM and CDR2 is ANQGSEA in the germline V gene. The CDR3 sequence is 11 residues long. The V and J ends lost 3 bases and 7 bases respectively, with 9 bases between them. The CDR3 is CSVEGGFEAFF. CDR3 sequence (DNA): TGCAGCGTTGAGGGTGGATTTGAAGCTTTCTTT.

This clonotype was detected only a few times. The chain uses TRBV12-3 or TRBV12-4 and TRBJ2-1; D could derive from TRBD1 or TRBD2 (5 bases each). CDR3 length: 13 amino acids. V lost 1 base, J lost 8 bases, and 9 bases lay in between. CDR3 amino acids: CASSLGSGHEQFF. CDR3 bases: TGTGCCAGCAGTTTAGGGTCGGGGCATGAGCAGTTCTTC.

Ten or more counts support this clonotype. V usage is TRBV9 and J usage is TRBJ1-3; D is unclear. V lost 0 bases to trimming and J lost 0 bases, with 7 bases between them. The CDR3 spans 15 residues. Germline CDR1 reads SGDLS; CDR2 reads YYNGEE. The CDR3 loop is CASSVDGYSGNTIYF. In DNA form, the CDR3 reads TGTGCCAGCAGCGTAGACGGCTACTCTGGAAACACCATATATTTT.

This clonotype was picked up a small number of times. The rearrangement uses TRBV3-1 and TRBJ2-5; the D gene is possibly TRBD1 (5 bases). The germline gives CDR1 LGHDT, CDR2 YNNKEL (reference sequence). The CDR3 runs 16 residues. The V end lost 4 bases, the J end lost 7 bases, and 22 bases lay between the germline ends. CDR3 in DNA: TGTGCCAGCAGCCGTAAGCCTGACAGCCTAAGTGTGACCCAGTACTTC. It translates to CASSRKPDSLSVTQYF.

The chain has TRBV6-5 and TRBJ2-3, with a possible D match to TRBD1 (5 bases). Germline CDR1 reads MNHEY; CDR2 reads SVGAGI. The V and J ends lost 5 bases and 9 bases respectively, with 12 bases between them. The CDR3 is made up of 12 amino acids. DNA for the CDR3: TGTGCCAGCAGTCCAGGGTCGGGCACGCAGTATTTT. Its translation is CASSPGSGTQYF.